This TCR beta chain was captured in a study of shared clonotypes between healthy human individuals. Looked up from germline, CDR1 is SGHAT and CDR2 is FQNNGV. V lost 1 base, J lost 4 bases, and 11 bases lay in between. The CDR3 contains 15 residues. Libraries were prepared by immunoSEQ multiplex PCR; TCRdb keeps only in-frame clonotypes and omits some of them. The table records roughly 2.2 million clones, 85% to 95% of them present only once. The chain recombines TRBV11-2 with TRBJ1-3; D might be TRBD1 (6 bases). The origin of this receptor is a man younger than 30 in good health. Some clones in this sample may be carry-over from other donors' samples. The sequencing input was naive CD4+ T cells from PBMCs. The subset is: CD45RA+ positively selected. CDR3 nucleotide sequence: TGTGCCAGCAGCTTAGGCGCCGGGGGCGGAAACACCATATATTTT. Encoded protein: CASSLGAGGGNTIYF.